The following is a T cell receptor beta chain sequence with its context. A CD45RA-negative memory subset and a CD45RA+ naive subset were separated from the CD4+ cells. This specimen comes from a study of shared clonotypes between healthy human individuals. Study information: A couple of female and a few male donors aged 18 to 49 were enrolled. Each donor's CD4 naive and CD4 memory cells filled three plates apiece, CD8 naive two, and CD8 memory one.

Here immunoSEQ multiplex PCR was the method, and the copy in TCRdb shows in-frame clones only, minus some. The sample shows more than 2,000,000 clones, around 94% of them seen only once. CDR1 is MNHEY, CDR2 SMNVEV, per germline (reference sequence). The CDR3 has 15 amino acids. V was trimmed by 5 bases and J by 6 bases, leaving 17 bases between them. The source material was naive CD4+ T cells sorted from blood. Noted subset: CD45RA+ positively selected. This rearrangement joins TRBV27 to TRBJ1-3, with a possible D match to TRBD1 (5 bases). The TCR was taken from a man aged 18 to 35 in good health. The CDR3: CASSQMGPALNTIYF. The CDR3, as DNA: TGTGCCAGCAGTCAAATGGGGCCAGCCCTAAACACCATATATTTT.